One T cell receptor beta chain is described in this entry. Assay: immunoSEQ multiplex PCR; the TCRdb copy retains only in-frame clones and omits some. The sample records under 90,000 clones, 70% to 85% being singletons. The sample is drawn from a study of blood T cell repertoires in COVID-19. The sequence derives from a man aged 50-59 years with active or convalescent COVID-19. Sequenced: peripheral blood.

The CDR3: CASSLQDRNTEAFF. In nucleotides, the CDR3 is TGTGCCAGCAGCTTGCAGGACAGGAACACTGAAGCTTTCTTT. The gene calls are TRBV5-4 and TRBJ1-1; perhaps TRBD1 as D (6 bases). CDR1 and CDR2 from the germline V gene are SGHNT and YYREEE (reference sequence). Between the trimmed V and J ends, which lost 1 base and 1 base, there was a span of 8 bases. The CDR3 is 14 amino acids.